A single sample is the source of the 16 T cell receptor beta chains below, sequenced in a study of blood T cells in healthy people across ages (dated by TCRdb to between 2014 and 2016). To prepare the library, 5' RACE was applied. Instrument used: Illumina HiSeq 2500. A second roughly 6 to 11 cycle PCR used a sample-barcoded 5' primer and a J-beta primer mix. TCRdb redid the processing of the public reads, applying fastp at Q25 and MiXCR, and retained in-frame beta chains. Each CDR3 protein appears once, grouped with its most common genes and DNA. This sample lists 600,000 or so distinct CDR3 sequences; 20% to 25% were detected once. The leading ten clones occupy more than 3% of the sample. Sequenced input: blood. These receptor sequences come from a man between 65 and 85 years old in good health.

V gene TRBV29-1 combines with J gene TRBJ2-1, with 15 bases that match TRBD2. The germline gives CDR1 SQVTM, CDR2 ANQGSEA. This CDR3 region has 13 residues. The V and J ends lost 7 bases and 8 bases, in that order; junction bases with no gene match: 3. CDR3 in amino acids: CSAGLAGGDEQFF. The CDR3 coding sequence is TGCAGCGCAGGACTAGCGGGGGGGGATGAGCAGTTCTTC.

The chain has TRBV20-1 and TRBJ1-2, with D perhaps matching TRBD1 (5 bases). The CDR3 covers 14 residues. V lost 0 bases and J 4 bases, leaving 12 bases between the germline ends. CDR1 and CDR2 (germline): DFQATT, SNEGSKA (reference sequence). As DNA, the CDR3 is TGCAGTGCTAGAGATGCCAGGGTCTCCTATGGCTACACCTTC. As protein: CSARDARVSYGYTF.

At least ten counts were recorded for this clonotype. The CDR3 region is CASSLGRDASADTQYF. CDR3 DNA: TGTGCCAGCAGCTTAGGCCGGGATGCTAGCGCAGATACGCAGTATTTT. The V gene is TRBV7-9, the J gene TRBJ2-3; D might be TRBD2 (6 bases). This CDR3 has 16 residues. Germline V gives CDR1 SEHNR, CDR2 FQNEAQ (reference sequence). V was shortened by 1 base and J by 4 bases, with 15 bases between the two germline ends.

This clonotype has a handful of counts. This sequence joins TRBV4-1 and TRBJ2-7, with D perhaps matching TRBD1 (6 bases). This CDR3 spans 16 amino acids. The germline gives CDR1 MGHRA, CDR2 YSYEKL. The V gene lost 2 bases and the J gene lost 1 base, with 15 bases spanning the gap. Here the CDR3 DNA reads TGCGCCAGCAGCCAAATCCCTACAGGACAGTCCTACGAGCAGTACTTC. Its protein is CASSQIPTGQSYEQYF.

The CDR3 region has the DNA TGTGCCAGCAGCTTAGCGTGGCGGGAGGGCCCGGGGAATGAGCAGTTCTTC. This gives the protein CASSLAWREGPGNEQFF. The chain links TRBV11-3 to TRBJ2-5; 9 nucleotides align to TRBD2. The DNA end favors TRBJ2-1, so the J call may be wrong. Germline CDR1 is SGHNT and CDR2 is YENEEA. CDR3 size: 17 residues.

This clonotype was counted only a few times. The junction differs from germline at one of its ends, possibly a read error. The chain carries TRBV28 and TRBJ2-7; 7 nucleotides align to TRBD1. There are 19 residues in the CDR3. The germline CDR1 and CDR2 sequences are MDHEN and SYDVKM. The CDR3 DNA sequence: TGTGCCAGCAGTCCATATAGGGGGACAGTTGGAGTAGGGTCCTCCGAGCAGTACTTC. This encodes CASSPYRGTVGVGSSEQYF.

The chain combines TRBV9 with TRBJ2-1, with D possibly being TRBD2 (6 bases). Germline lookup yields CDR1 SGDLS and CDR2 YYNGEE. The germline V and J ends were trimmed by 0 bases and 0 bases, with 7 bases remaining between them. This CDR3 has 15 residues. The CDR3 protein is CASSVVSGSYNEQFF. In DNA, the CDR3 is TGTGCCAGCAGCGTAGTTAGCGGCTCCTACAATGAGCAGTTCTTC. The complete variable domain, with remaining parts taken from reference TRBV9 and TRBJ2-1, reads DSGVTQTPKHLITATGQRVTLRCSPRSGDLSVYWYQQSLDQGLQFLIQYYNGEERAKGNILERFSAQQFPDLHSELNLSSLELGDSALYFCASSVVSGSYNEQFFGPGTRLTVL.

The sample holds many counts of this clonotype. This sequence joins TRBV5-1 and TRBJ2-7, with a possible D match to TRBD2 (5 bases). Germline V gives CDR1 SGHRS, CDR2 YFSETQ. The V gene lost 3 bases and the J gene lost 3 bases, with 10 bases spanning the gap. The CDR3 sequence is 13 residues long. The CDR3 DNA sequence: TGCGCCAGCAGCTCCGGGAACGACTACGAGCAGTACTTC. Residues: CASSSGNDYEQYF. Drawing the rest from reference TRBV5-1 and TRBJ2-7, the complete variable domain is KAGVTQTPRYLIKTRGQQVTLSCSPISGHRSVSWYQQTPGQGLQFLFEYFSETQRNKGNFPGRFSGRQFSNSRSEMNVSTLELGDSALYLCASSSGNDYEQYFGPGTRLTVT.

This clonotype was detected ten times or more. The chain couples TRBV20-1 to TRBJ2-3, with D maybe TRBD1 (5 bases). V was shortened by 3 bases and J by 3 bases, with 7 bases between the two germline ends. This CDR3 is built from 12 residues. CDR1 DFQATT and CDR2 SNEGSKA come from the germline V gene (reference sequence). CDR3 amino acids: CSASPGTDTQYF. As DNA, the CDR3 is TGCAGTGCTAGCCCAGGGACAGATACGCAGTATTTT.

A remark on this clonotype: The germline gene is not matched at one end of the junction; a read error may be the cause. The chain carries TRBV5-1 and TRBJ2-7; 9 nucleotides match TRBD2. Germline CDR1 and CDR2: SGHRS and YFSETQ. The CDR3 extends over 15 amino acids. The CDR3 loop reads CASSQVGTSSHEQYF. The DNA of the CDR3 is TGCGCCAGCAGTCAGGTGGGGACTAGCTCCCACGAGCAGTACTTC.

This clonotype was seen repeatedly, ten times or more. This chain uses TRBV12-3 or TRBV12-4 with TRBJ1-5, with a possible D match to TRBD1 (5 bases). The CDR3 has 14 amino acids. Between the trimmed V and J ends, which lost 4 bases and 1 base, there was a span of 8 bases. The DNA of the CDR3 is TGTGCCAGCAGTTCCTCAGGGAGCAATCAGCCCCAGCATTTT. Amino acid sequence: CASSSSGSNQPQHF.

This clonotype has just a few counts. The gene calls are TRBV3-1 and TRBJ2-1; 15 bases are shared with TRBD2. CDR1 and CDR2 from the germline V gene are LGHDT and YNNKEL (reference sequence). V trimming: 4 bases; J trimming: 0 bases; junction bases outside the gene matches: 7. The CDR3 covers 19 residues. CDR3: CASSPGTSGRPSSYNEQFF. Here the CDR3 DNA reads TGTGCCAGCAGCCCCGGGACTAGCGGGAGGCCTAGCTCCTACAATGAGCAGTTCTTC.

The chain joins TRBV28 to TRBJ1-4, with no clear D. The CDR3 has 12 residues. Germline CDR1 MDHEN, CDR2 SYDVKM. V was pared by 8 bases and J by 7 bases, with 11 bases between. The CDR3 sequence: CASRFSGEKLFF. For the CDR3, the DNA is TGTGCCAGCCGCTTCAGTGGTGAAAAACTGTTTTTT.

V is TRBV28 and J is TRBJ2-5; D call uncertain. CDR1 and CDR2 (germline): MDHEN, SYDVKM. The CDR3 loop spans 14 amino acids. V was pared by 7 bases and J by 5 bases, with 17 bases between. CDR3 protein: CASTRASQVETQYF. DNA for the CDR3: TGTGCCAGCACCCGGGCTAGTCAAGTGGAGACCCAGTACTTC. Drawing the rest from reference TRBV28 and TRBJ2-5, the complete variable domain is DVKVTQSSRYLVKRTGEKVFLECVQDMDHENMFWYRQDPGLGLRLIYFSYDVKMKEKGDIPEGYSVSREKKERFSLILESASTNQTSMYLCASTRASQVETQYFGPGTRLLVL.

The chain joins TRBV20-1 to TRBJ2-5; D tentatively fits TRBD1 or TRBD2 (6 bases each). The J call may be mistaken, given a closer DNA end match to TRBJ2-1. Germline CDR1 is DFQATT and CDR2 is SNEGSKA (reference sequence). This CDR3 has 16 residues. The CDR3 here is CSATRGASGAYNEQFF. The CDR3 nucleotides read TGCAGTGCTACCCGCGGGGCCTCAGGGGCCTACAATGAGCAGTTCTTC.

This clonotype has ten or more counts. This chain connects TRBV28 to TRBJ2-5; TRBD2 matches at 8 bases. There are 14 residues in the CDR3. V dropped 3 bases and J dropped 2; count of bases not matched to a gene: 2. The germline V gene encodes CDR1 MDHEN and CDR2 SYDVKM. This CDR3 reads CASSLTGGQETQYF. Here the CDR3 DNA reads TGTGCCAGCAGTTTGACGGGAGGGCAAGAGACCCAGTACTTC. Variable domain in full (rest from reference TRBV28 and TRBJ2-5): DVKVTQSSRYLVKRTGEKVFLECVQDMDHENMFWYRQDPGLGLRLIYFSYDVKMKEKGDIPEGYSVSREKKERFSLILESASTNQTSMYLCASSLTGGQETQYFGPGTRLLVL.